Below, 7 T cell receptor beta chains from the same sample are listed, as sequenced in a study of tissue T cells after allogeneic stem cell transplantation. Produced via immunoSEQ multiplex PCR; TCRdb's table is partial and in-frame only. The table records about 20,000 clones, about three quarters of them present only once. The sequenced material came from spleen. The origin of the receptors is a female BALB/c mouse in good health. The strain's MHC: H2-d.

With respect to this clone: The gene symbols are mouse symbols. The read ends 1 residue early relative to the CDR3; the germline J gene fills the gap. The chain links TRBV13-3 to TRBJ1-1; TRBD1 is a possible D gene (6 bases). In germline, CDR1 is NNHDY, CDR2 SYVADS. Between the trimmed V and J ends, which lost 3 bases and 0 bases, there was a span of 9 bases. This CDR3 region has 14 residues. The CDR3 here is CASSGDIANTEVFF. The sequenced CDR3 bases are TGTGCCAGCAGTGGGGACATTGCAAACACAGAAGTCTTC.

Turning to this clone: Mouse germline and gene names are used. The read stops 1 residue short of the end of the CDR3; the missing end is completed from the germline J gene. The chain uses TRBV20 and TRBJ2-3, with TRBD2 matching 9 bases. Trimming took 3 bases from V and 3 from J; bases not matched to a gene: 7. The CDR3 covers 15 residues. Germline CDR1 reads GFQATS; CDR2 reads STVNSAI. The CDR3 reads CGARKALGGAETLYF. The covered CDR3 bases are TGTGGTGCTAGAAAGGCACTGGGGGGAGCAGAAACGCTGTAT.

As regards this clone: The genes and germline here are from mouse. The CDR3 is CGARDNNERLFF. The DNA read from the CDR3 is TGTGGTGCTAGGGACAACAACGAAAGATTATTT. The J gene is TRBJ1-4, the V gene TRBV20; the D is unclear. Sequencing ends 1 residue short of the CDR3 end; the germline J gene provides the rest. V lost 0 bases and J 4 bases, leaving 3 bases between the germline ends. The CDR3 is 12 amino acids. Germline CDR1 reads GFQATS; CDR2 reads STVNSAI.

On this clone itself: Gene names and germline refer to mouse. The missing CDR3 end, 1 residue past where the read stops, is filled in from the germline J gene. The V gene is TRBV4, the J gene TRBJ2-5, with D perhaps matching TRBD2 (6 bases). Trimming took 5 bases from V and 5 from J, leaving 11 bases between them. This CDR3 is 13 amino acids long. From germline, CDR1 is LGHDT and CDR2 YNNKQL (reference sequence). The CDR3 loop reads CASSPRTADTQYF. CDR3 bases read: TGTGCCAGCAGCCCCCGGACTGCAGACACCCAGTAC.

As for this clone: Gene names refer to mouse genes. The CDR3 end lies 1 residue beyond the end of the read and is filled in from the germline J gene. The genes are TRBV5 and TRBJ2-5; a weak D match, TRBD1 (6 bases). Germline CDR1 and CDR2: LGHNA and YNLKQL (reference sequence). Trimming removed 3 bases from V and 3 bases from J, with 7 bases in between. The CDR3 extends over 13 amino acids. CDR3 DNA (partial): TGTGCCAGCAGCCAGGACAGACAAGACACCCAGTAC. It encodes CASSQDRQDTQY. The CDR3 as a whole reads CASSQDRQDTQYF.

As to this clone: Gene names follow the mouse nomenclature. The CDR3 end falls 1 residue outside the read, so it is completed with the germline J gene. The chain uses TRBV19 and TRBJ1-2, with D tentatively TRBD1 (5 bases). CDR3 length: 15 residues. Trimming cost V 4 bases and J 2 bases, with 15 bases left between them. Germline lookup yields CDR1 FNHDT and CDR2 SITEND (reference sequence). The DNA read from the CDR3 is TGTGCCAGCAGTTCAACTGACAGTCCTAACTCCGACTACACC. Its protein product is CASSSTDSPNSDYT. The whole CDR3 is CASSSTDSPNSDYTF.

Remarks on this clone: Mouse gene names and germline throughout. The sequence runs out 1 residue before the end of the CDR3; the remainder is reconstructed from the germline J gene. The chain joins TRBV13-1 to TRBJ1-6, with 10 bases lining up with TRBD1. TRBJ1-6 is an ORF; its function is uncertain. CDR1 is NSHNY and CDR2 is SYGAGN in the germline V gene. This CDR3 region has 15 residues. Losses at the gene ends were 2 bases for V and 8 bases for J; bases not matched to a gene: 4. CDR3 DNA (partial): TGTGCCAGCAGTGAGGGACAGGGGAGGGATTCGCCCCTCTAC. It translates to CASSEGQGRDSPLY. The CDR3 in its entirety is CASSEGQGRDSPLYF.